This T cell receptor beta chain was captured by sequencing in a study of blood T cell repertoires in COVID-19. Study at large: Samples representing acute and convalescent COVID-19 were sourced from the United States, Italy and Spain.

The CDR3 is 17 amino acids. V shed 3 bases, J shed 1 base, and the junction held 7 bases outside the gene matches. Germline CDR1 is SGHTA and CDR2 is FQGNSA. Profiled with immunoSEQ multiplex PCR; TCRdb holds only in-frame clones, not every one. The sample has nearly 15,000 clones; 75% are singletons. Sequenced: peripheral blood. The chain joins TRBV7-2 to TRBJ1-5; 9 nucleotides align to TRBD1. The TCR was taken from a man aged 55-75 years with acute or convalescent COVID-19. CDR3 bases: TGTGCCAGCAGCTTCCGGGACAGGGAGCGGAGCAATCAGCCCCAGCATTTT. Its translation is CASSFRDRERSNQPQHF.